This T cell receptor (beta chain) was found in a study of blood T cell repertoires in COVID-19. About the study: There were acute and convalescent COVID-19 samples, and they came from the United States, Italy and Spain. T cells, B-cell-depleted T cells, or PBMCs provided the cDNA or gDNA that served as material.

Original analysis: Reference gene primer amplification in the assay estimated nucleated cell counts. Sequenced by immunoSEQ multiplex PCR; TCRdb stores in-frame clones only, minus some. V and J calls plus clone size are reproduced from that table; the DNA served to infer D and trimming. The sample carries some 530,000 clones, roughly 85% recorded once. The CDR3 totals 14 residues. From germline, CDR1 is SQVTM and CDR2 ANQGSEA. Trimming stripped 6 bases from V and 0 bases from J, with 14 bases between. The receptor's source is a human donor in a cohort sampled during active COVID-19. The material sequenced was peripheral blood. The rearrangement links TRBV29-1 to TRBJ1-1, with unresolved D. The CDR3 sequence is CSVPYREMNTEAFF. CDR3 nucleotide sequence: TGCAGCGTCCCTTACCGGGAAATGAACACTGAAGCTTTCTTT.